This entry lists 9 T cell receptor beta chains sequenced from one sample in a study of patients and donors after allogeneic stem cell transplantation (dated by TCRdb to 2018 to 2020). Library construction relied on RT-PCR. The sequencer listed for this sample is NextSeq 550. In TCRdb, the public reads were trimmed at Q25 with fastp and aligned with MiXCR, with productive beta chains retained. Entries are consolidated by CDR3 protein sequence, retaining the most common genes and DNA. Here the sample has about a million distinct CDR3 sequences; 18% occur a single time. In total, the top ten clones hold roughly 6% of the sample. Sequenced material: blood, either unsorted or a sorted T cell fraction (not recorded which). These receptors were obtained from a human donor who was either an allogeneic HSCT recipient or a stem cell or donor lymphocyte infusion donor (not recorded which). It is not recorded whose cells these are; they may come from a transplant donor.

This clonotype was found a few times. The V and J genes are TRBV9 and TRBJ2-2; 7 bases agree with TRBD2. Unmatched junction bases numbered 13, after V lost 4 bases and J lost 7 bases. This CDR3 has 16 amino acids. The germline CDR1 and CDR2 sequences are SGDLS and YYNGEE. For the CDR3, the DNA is TGTGCCAGCAGCCCGAGGGAGGGTCGAATCGACGGGGAGCTGTTTTTT. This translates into CASSPREGRIDGELFF.

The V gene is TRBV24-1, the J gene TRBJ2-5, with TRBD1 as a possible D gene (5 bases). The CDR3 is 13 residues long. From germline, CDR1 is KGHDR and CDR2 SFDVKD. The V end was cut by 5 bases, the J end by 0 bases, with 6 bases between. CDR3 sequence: CATSVRDQETQYF. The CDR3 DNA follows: TGTGCCACCAGTGTCAGGGACCAAGAGACCCAGTACTTC.

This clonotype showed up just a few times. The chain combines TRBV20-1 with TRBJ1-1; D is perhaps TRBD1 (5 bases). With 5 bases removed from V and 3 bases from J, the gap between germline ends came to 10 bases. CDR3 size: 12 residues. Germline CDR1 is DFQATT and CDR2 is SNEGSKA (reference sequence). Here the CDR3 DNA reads TGCAGTGCTTACGACAGATACACTGAAGCTTTCTTT. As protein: CSAYDRYTEAFF.

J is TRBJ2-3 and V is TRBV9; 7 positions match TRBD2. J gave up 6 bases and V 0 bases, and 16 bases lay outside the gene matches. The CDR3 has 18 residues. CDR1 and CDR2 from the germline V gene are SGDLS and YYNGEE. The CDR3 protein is CASSVASVLADDGDTQYF. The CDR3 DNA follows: TGTGCCAGCAGCGTAGCGTCCGTTCTAGCGGACGATGGGGATACGCAGTATTTT.

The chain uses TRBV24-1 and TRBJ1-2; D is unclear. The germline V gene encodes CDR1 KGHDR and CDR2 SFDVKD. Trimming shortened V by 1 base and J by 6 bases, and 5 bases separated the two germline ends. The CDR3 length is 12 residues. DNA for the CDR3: TGTGCCACCAGTGATTTTGGGGATGGCTACACCTTC. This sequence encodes CATSDFGDGYTF.

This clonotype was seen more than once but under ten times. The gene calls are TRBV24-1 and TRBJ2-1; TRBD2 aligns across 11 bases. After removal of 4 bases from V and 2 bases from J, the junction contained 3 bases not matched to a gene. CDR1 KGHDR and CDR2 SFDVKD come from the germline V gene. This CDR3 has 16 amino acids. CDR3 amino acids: CATSDPTSGTYNEQFF. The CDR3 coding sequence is TGTGCCACCAGTGACCCGACTAGCGGGACCTACAATGAGCAGTTCTTC.

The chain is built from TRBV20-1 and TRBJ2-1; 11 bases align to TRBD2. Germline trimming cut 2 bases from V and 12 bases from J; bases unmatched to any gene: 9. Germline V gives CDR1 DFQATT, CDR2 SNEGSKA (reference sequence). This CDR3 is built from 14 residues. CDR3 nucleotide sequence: TGCAGTGCTAGACTAGCGGGGGGCCCTAATACGCAGTTCTTC. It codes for CSARLAGGPNTQFF.

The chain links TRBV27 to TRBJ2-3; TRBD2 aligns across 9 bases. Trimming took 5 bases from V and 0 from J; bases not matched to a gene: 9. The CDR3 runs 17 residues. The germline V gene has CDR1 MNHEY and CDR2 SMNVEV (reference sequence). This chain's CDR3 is CASSPKGTSWSTDTQYF. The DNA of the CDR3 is TGTGCCAGCAGTCCGAAGGGGACTAGCTGGAGCACAGATACGCAGTATTTT.

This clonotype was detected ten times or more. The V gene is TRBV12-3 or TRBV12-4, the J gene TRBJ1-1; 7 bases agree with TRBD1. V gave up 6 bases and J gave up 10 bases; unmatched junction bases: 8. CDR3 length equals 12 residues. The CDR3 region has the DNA TGTGCCAGCAGCCAACAGGGGCCTAGAGCTTTCTTT. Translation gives CASSQQGPRAFF.